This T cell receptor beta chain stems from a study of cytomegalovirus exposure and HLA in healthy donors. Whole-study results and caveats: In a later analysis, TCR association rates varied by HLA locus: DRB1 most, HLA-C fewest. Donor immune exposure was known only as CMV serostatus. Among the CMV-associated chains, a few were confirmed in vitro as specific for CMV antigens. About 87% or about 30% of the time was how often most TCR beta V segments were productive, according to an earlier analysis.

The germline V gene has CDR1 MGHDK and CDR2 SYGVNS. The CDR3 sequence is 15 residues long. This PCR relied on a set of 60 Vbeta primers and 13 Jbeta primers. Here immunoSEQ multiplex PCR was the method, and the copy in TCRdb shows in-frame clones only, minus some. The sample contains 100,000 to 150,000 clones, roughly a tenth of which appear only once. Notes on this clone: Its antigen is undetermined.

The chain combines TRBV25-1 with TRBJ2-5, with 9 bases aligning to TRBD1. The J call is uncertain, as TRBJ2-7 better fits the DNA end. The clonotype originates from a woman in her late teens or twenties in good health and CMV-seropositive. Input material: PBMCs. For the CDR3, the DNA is TGTGCCAGCAATTGGGGGGGACAGGGACGGTACGAGCAGTACTTC. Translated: CASNWGGQGRYEQYF.